The T cell receptor (beta chain) under discussion was sequenced for a study of technical replicates of blood from four donors. Libraries were prepared by immunoSEQ multiplex PCR; TCRdb keeps only in-frame clonotypes and omits some of them. The table records about 60,000 clones, 80% to 95% of them present only once. In germline, CDR1 is SGHVS, CDR2 FQNEAQ. This CDR3 has 13 residues. V was shortened by 2 bases and J by 6 bases, with 11 bases between the two germline ends. The chain has TRBV7-8 and TRBJ2-7, with D possibly being TRBD1 (6 bases). Sequencing was done on a sample of PBMCs. This TCR was sampled from a human donor in good health. Some clones in this sample may be carry-over from other donors' samples. Written as DNA, the CDR3 is TGTGCCAGCAGCTTACCGAGAGGGGGCGAGCAGTACTTC. The encoded protein is CASSLPRGGEQYF.